This T cell receptor beta chain was documented in a study of blood T cell repertoires in COVID-19. This CDR3 comprises 14 residues. The junction had 5 bases not matched to a gene; V was cut back by 1 base and J by 9 bases. Germline V lookup: CDR1 SEHNR, CDR2 FQNEAQ (reference sequence). As processed by the authors: Amplification with reference gene primers provided the estimates of nucleated cell counts. Using immunoSEQ multiplex PCR, the repertoire was profiled, and TCRdb retains in-frame clones only, with some absent. D and trimming were read from the DNA, whereas the V and J calls and clone size are those reported in that table. In the table there are 200,000 to 250,000 clones, 88% of which are singletons. Resolution of symptoms, clearance, or two negative PCRs was present in recovered Cohort 3 donors.

The clonotype originates from a woman aged 25 to 39 who had recovered from COVID-19. The sample taken for sequencing was PBMCs or T cells enriched from blood (not recorded which). The V and J genes are TRBV7-9 and TRBJ2-1, with TRBD2 matching 8 bases. CDR3 in amino acids: CASSLDLAGTEQFF. CDR3 in DNA: TGTGCCAGCAGCTTAGATTTAGCGGGGACTGAGCAGTTCTTC.